Presented here are 15 T cell receptor beta chains from one specimen sequenced in a study of blood T cell repertoires in COVID-19. Sequencing used immunoSEQ multiplex PCR; TCRdb keeps in-frame clones, though not all of them. Among over 150,000 clones, approximately 90% were seen once, and the ten largest hold around an eighth. Sample: peripheral blood. These receptors came from a woman in her 70s with COVID-19, enrolled during active disease.

The CDR3 DNA is TGTGCCAGCAGTGAAATCGGTGGCTACACCTTC. Protein product: CASSEIGGYTF. The gene calls are TRBV6-1 and TRBJ1-2; D is unresolved. V was pared by 2 bases and J by 7 bases, with 5 bases between. CDR3 length: 11 residues. The germline V gene encodes CDR1 MNHNS and CDR2 SASEGT.

The chain uses TRBV5-4 and TRBJ1-1; 8 bases align to TRBD1. The CDR3 is 14 amino acids. Germline loops: CDR1 SGHNT, CDR2 YYREEE (reference sequence). After removal of 7 bases from V and 2 bases from J, the junction contained 7 bases not matched to a gene. CDR3 sequence (DNA): TGTGCCAGCTTTCCGGGACAGGTTAACACTGAAGCTTTCTTT. It specifies CASFPGQVNTEAFF.

The J gene is TRBJ1-1, the V gene TRBV2; 9 bases match TRBD1. This CDR3 spans 14 amino acids. The germline V gene encodes CDR1 SNHLY and CDR2 FYNNEI. J was trimmed by 5 bases and V by 11 bases; bases with no gene match: 12. CDR3 region: CAGGQGGFYTEAFF. The DNA for the CDR3 is TGTGCCGGGGGACAGGGTGGATTTTATACTGAAGCTTTCTTT.

V and J are TRBV10-3 and TRBJ2-7; 7 nucleotides match TRBD1. V shed 4 bases, J shed 2 bases, and the junction held 2 bases outside the gene matches. Per the germline V gene, CDR1 is ENHRY and CDR2 is SYGVKD. This CDR3 is built from 13 residues. The DNA for the CDR3 is TGTGCCATCAGTGGTGGACAGGCCTACGAGCAGTACTTC. Translated: CAISGGQAYEQYF.

The gene calls are TRBV18 and TRBJ2-7; 8 nucleotides align to TRBD1. The CDR3 contains 16 residues. Trimming took 6 bases from V and 4 from J; bases not matched to a gene: 14. Per the germline V gene, CDR1 is KGHSH and CDR2 is LQKENI. CDR3 sequence reads: CASSPTPSQGAYEQYF. CDR3 in DNA: TGTGCCAGCTCGCCCACACCCAGCCAGGGGGCTTACGAGCAGTACTTC.

V is TRBV3-1 (or the pseudogene TRBV3-2) and J is TRBJ2-5; TRBD1 aligns across 8 bases. V shed 4 bases, J shed 4 bases, and the junction held 2 bases outside the gene matches. Germline CDR1 LGHDT, CDR2 YNNKEL (reference sequence). This CDR3 region has 13 residues. The CDR3 coding sequence is TGTGCCAGCAGCCTTCAGGGGGCAGAGACCCAGTACTTC. Amino acid sequence: CASSLQGAETQYF.

This clone appeared a few times. The sample contains more than one DNA sequence encoding this CDR3. The CDR3 spells CASSQSGGNQPQHF. The CDR3, as DNA: TGTGCCAGCAGCCAATCGGGGGGGAATCAGCCCCAGCATTTT. The rearrangement joins TRBV16 to TRBJ1-5, with D possibly matching TRBD1 (5 bases). Germline V lookup: CDR1 KGHSY, CDR2 FQNENV. There are 14 residues in the CDR3. V was pared by 0 bases and J by 4 bases, with 7 bases between.

The rearrangement links TRBV20-1 to TRBJ1-5; D might be TRBD1 (6 bases). Germline CDR1 and CDR2: DFQATT and SNEGSKA (reference sequence). V lost 6 bases and J lost 4, with 16 bases in between. CDR3 length equals 14 residues. The CDR3 here is CSASEGTGNQPQHF. In nucleotides, the CDR3 is TGCAGTGCCAGTGAAGGAACAGGGAATCAGCCCCAGCATTTT.

The gene calls are TRBV7-8 and TRBJ1-2; TRBD1 is a possible D gene (5 bases). This CDR3 is built from 15 residues. Deletions cut 5 bases from V and 4 bases from J, with 17 bases between. Germline loops: CDR1 SGHVS, CDR2 FQNEAQ. The CDR3 here is CASSHSGGGFYGYTF. The CDR3 DNA follows: TGTGCCAGCAGCCACTCCGGGGGAGGGTTCTATGGCTACACCTTC.

The chain employs TRBV11-2 and TRBJ2-7; the D gene is possibly TRBD1 (6 bases). The CDR3 totals 15 residues. V lost 3 bases, J lost 2 bases, and 14 bases lay in between. Germline CDR1 is SGHAT and CDR2 is FQNNGV. This CDR3 is CASSFEGQPPYEQYF. The CDR3 DNA reads TGTGCCAGCAGCTTCGAAGGACAGCCCCCCTACGAGCAGTACTTC.

V and J are TRBV5-1 and TRBJ1-2; 9 nucleotides agree with TRBD1. Trimming cost V 3 bases and J 8 bases; bases outside gene matches: 2. In germline, CDR1 is SGHRS, CDR2 YFSETQ. The CDR3 covers 12 residues. In DNA, the CDR3 is TGCGCCAGCAGCTGGACAGGGGAGGGCTACACCTTC. Translating it yields CASSWTGEGYTF.

The V and J genes are TRBV10-2 and TRBJ2-3; 8 bases agree with TRBD2. Trimming took 10 bases from V and 4 from J; bases not matched to a gene: 7. Germline loops: CDR1 WSHSY, CDR2 SAAADI. The CDR3 is 13 amino acids. The CDR3 sequence: CATRAGGPDTQYF. The CDR3 coding sequence is TGCGCCACCCGTGCGGGAGGACCAGATACGCAGTATTTT.

V gene TRBV9 combines with J gene TRBJ2-5; TRBD2 matches at 16 bases. The CDR3 spans 18 residues. V gave up 2 bases and J gave up 1 base; unmatched junction bases: 5. Germline V gene data show CDR1 as SGDLS and CDR2 as YYNGEE. CDR3 sequence: CASSVGGLAGGFQETQYF. Here the CDR3 DNA reads TGTGCCAGCAGCGTTGGGGGACTAGCGGGAGGGTTCCAAGAGACCCAGTACTTC.

The gene calls are TRBV5-3 and TRBJ1-2; 9 bases line up with TRBD1. TRBV5-3 carries the ORF label, with uncertain function. Unmatched junction bases numbered 16, after V lost 4 bases and J lost 6 bases. The length of the CDR3 is 17 residues. As DNA, the CDR3 is TGTGCCAGAAGCAAAAAGACCATACAGGGGGCGTCGGATGGCTACACCTTC. Translation gives CARSKKTIQGASDGYTF.

This clone was counted once. The chain recombines TRBV20-1 with TRBJ2-7, with TRBD2 matching over 8 bases. The CDR3 is 14 amino acids. Germline lookup yields CDR1 DFQATT and CDR2 SNEGSKA (reference sequence). With 3 bases clipped from V and 2 bases from J, the junction kept 6 bases outside the gene matches. The CDR3 loop reads CSASDLAGAYEQYF. The CDR3 region has the DNA TGCAGTGCTAGTGATCTAGCGGGCGCCTACGAGCAGTACTTC.